This T cell receptor beta chain was identified in a study of shared clonotypes between healthy human individuals. The study drew its donors from healthy HIV-negative adults without recent acute infections or vaccinations. Researchers sequenced unsorted PBMC DNA using ten immunoSEQ deep assay plates. Produced via immunoSEQ multiplex PCR; TCRdb's table is partial and in-frame only. The sample records hundreds of thousands of clones, about four fifths being singletons. Overall study results and limits: The donor pool, a small one, limited the genetic and exposure-history diversity represented.

With regard to this clone: Its target is not known.

V was cut by 2 bases and J by 1 base, with 10 bases left in between. The germline CDR1 and CDR2 sequences are SGHRS and YFSETQ. The CDR3 has 15 amino acids. The chain is built from TRBV5-1 and TRBJ2-1, with D perhaps matching TRBD2 (7 bases). The material sequenced was PBMCs. This clonotype was obtained from a woman aged 40 to 50 in good health. Some clones in this sample may be carry-over from other donors' samples. CDR3 coding DNA: TGCGCCAGCAGCTTAGCGGGACAATCCTACAATGAGCAGTTCTTC. Protein product: CASSLAGQSYNEQFF.